A few counts support the clone carrying this T cell receptor (beta chain). Its antigen is as yet unknown. The data stem from a study of T cells in Graves' hyperthyroidism and ophthalmopathy. Whole-study context: Peripheral blood collection took place at initial diagnosis, before any treatment.

Patients were excluded for uncontrolled infection, other autoimmune disease, pregnancy or lactation. The PBMCs were sourced from fresh peripheral blood (about 10 ml). The investigators amplified TCR beta CDR3 regions from RNA transcripts. The TCR CDR3 was amplified in a first-round RT-PCR using the HTBI primer set. From the multiplex PCR reads, TCRdb called clonotypes with MiXCR, one entry per CDR3 protein. Of fewer than 350,000 distinct CDR3 sequences listed, 15% to 20% are singletons. V was trimmed by 3 bases and J by 3 bases, leaving 8 bases between them. This CDR3 has 13 amino acids. Germline CDR1 is GTSNPN and CDR2 is SVGIG (reference sequence). General study points: Blood samples included most of the expanded thyroid clonotypes exceeding 0.001.

This chain uses TRBV30 with TRBJ2-2; D not certain. Input material: blood. This TCR came from a man aged 50-59 years with Graves' ophthalmopathy. The CDR3 nucleotides are TGTGCCTGGAGCCCGGACCACACCGGGGAGCTGTTTTTT. Its translation: CAWSPDHTGELFF.